The rows below give T cell receptor beta chains drawn from one sample of a study of cytomegalovirus exposure and HLA in healthy donors. Clones were read by immunoSEQ multiplex PCR, and TCRdb kept only the in-frame ones, dropping some. This table holds tens of thousands of clones, more than 75% found once. Sequencing input: PBMCs. These receptors all stem from a man between 25 and 39 years old in good health and CMV-seronegative. CDR3s include the opening cysteine and the closing phenylalanine or tryptophan. Each record gives: D gene, clone size, J gene, V gene, CDR3 protein, CDR3 DNA. D genes are given only for firm matches. Not every row has a clone size; where given, it reads once, few, many or a size class.

TRBD1,.,TRBJ1-4,TRBV4-1,CASSKGQDRSNEKLFF,TGCGCCAGCAGCAAGGGGCAGGACAGGTCCAATGAAAAACTGTTTTTT
.,.,TRBJ2-2,TRBV2,CASSSVTNTGELFF,TGTGCCAGCAGTAGCGTAACGAACACCGGGGAGCTGTTTTTT
TRBD2,.,TRBJ2-3,TRBV6-5,CASSYGRGGPDTQYF,TGTGCCAGCAGTTACGGGCGGGGGGGCCCAGATACGCAGTATTTT
.,.,TRBJ2-7,TRBV28,CASSLPDIYEQYF,TGTGCCAGCAGTTTACCAGATATCTACGAGCAGTACTTC
.,few,TRBJ1-2,TRBV16,CASSPGRNGYTF,TGTGCCAGCAGCCCAGGGCGGAATGGCTACACCTTC
.,.,TRBJ2-7,TRBV5-1,CARPPRGKGAYEQYF,TGCGCCCGTCCTCCTCGGGGGAAGGGAGCCTACGAGCAGTACTTC
TRBD2,.,TRBJ2-5,TRBV5-4,CASSRGTKDSPQYF,TGTGCCAGCAGCCGAGGGACTAAGGATTCGCCCCAGTACTTC
TRBD1,.,TRBJ1-5,TRBV28,CASSSDRGLGQPQHF,TGTGCCAGCAGTTCGGACAGGGGGCTAGGTCAGCCCCAGCATTTT
TRBD2,.,TRBJ2-5,TRBV28,CASSVTGTSGGLQETQYF,TGTGCCAGCAGCGTAACCGGGACTAGCGGGGGGTTACAAGAGACCCAGTACTTC
TRBD1,.,TRBJ2-6,TRBV13,CASSLEGTGGAYSGANVLTF,TGTGCCAGCAGCTTAGAGGGGACAGGGGGCGCCTATAGTGGGGCCAACGTCCTGACTTTC
.,.,TRBJ1-6,TRBV6-1,CASRQNNSPLHF,TGTGCCAGCAGACAGAATAATTCACCCCTCCACTTT
.,.,TRBJ1-3,TRBV6-1,CASSEMGGLLSGNTIYF,TGTGCCAGCAGTGAAATGGGGGGTCTCCTCTCTGGAAACACCATATATTTT
TRBD1,.,TRBJ1-4,TRBV6-5,CASSLTGDSDEKLFF,TGTGCCAGCAGTTTGACAGGGGACTCGGATGAAAAACTGTTTTTT
.,.,TRBJ1-2,TRBV5-8,CASLQMGLDYGYTF,TGTGCCAGCCTACAAATGGGGCTGGACTATGGCTACACCTTC
.,.,TRBJ2-7,TRBV4-1,CASSQDLVEQYF,TGCGCCAGCAGCCAAGATCTCGTGGAGCAGTACTTC
.,.,TRBJ2-1,TRBV18,CASSPIRLGSSYNEQFF,TGTGCCAGCTCACCAATCCGATTGGGGAGCTCCTACAATGAGCAGTTCTTC
.,.,TRBJ1-1,TRBV6-1,CASSDYAESAFF,TGTGCCAGCAGTGATTATGCGGAATCGGCTTTCTTT
TRBD2,.,TRBJ2-7,TRBV18,CASSQLGTSGSREQYF,TGTGCCAGCTCACAACTCGGGACTAGCGGGAGTCGCGAGCAGTACTTC
TRBD1,.,TRBJ2-7,TRBV9,CASSPLWGQGNEQYF,TGTGCCAGCAGCCCCCTCTGGGGACAGGGAAACGAGCAGTACTTC
TRBD1,.,TRBJ1-5,TRBV19,CASTRTGAQPQHF,TGTGCCAGTACCCGGACAGGGGCGCAGCCCCAGCATTTT
.,.,TRBJ2-1,TRBV27,CASSPGGLLGYNEQFF,TGTGCCAGCAGCCCAGGGGGGTTACTTGGCTACAATGAGCAGTTCTTC
TRBD1,.,TRBJ1-1,TRBV7-8,CASSATGGVEAFF,TGTGCCAGCAGCGCTACAGGGGGCGTTGAAGCTTTCTTT
.,.,TRBJ2-1,TRBV7-9,CASSPRVIGYNEQFF,TGTGCCAGCAGCCCCCGGGTTATAGGATACAATGAGCAGTTCTTC
TRBD2,few,TRBJ2-7,TRBV9,CASSLERETYEQYF,TGTGCCAGCAGTCTAGAGCGGGAGACTTACGAGCAGTACTTC
.,.,TRBJ1-2,TRBV25-1,CASSGRVLDVSNYGYTF,TGTGCCAGCAGTGGACGGGTGCTAGATGTTTCTAACTATGGCTACACCTTC
.,.,TRBJ2-1,TRBV7-9,CASSLVDFRSSYNEQFF,TGTGCCAGCAGCTTAGTTGACTTCAGAAGCTCCTACAATGAGCAGTTCTTC
TRBD2,.,TRBJ2-1,TRBV13,CASSFGTSGSNEQFF,TGTGCCAGCAGCTTCGGGACTAGCGGCTCCAATGAGCAGTTCTTC
.,.,TRBJ1-3,TRBV4-1,CASSQVQSHSGNTIYF,TGCGCCAGCAGCCAAGTTCAAAGCCACTCTGGAAACACCATATATTTT
.,.,TRBJ2-5,TRBV20-1,CSLGGQETQYF,TGCAGCCTCGGGGGACAAGAGACCCAGTACTTC
.,.,TRBJ1-4,TRBV6-5,CASLDFRNEKLFF,TGTGCCAGCCTGGACTTTAGGAATGAAAAACTGTTTTTT
.,.,TRBJ1-1,TRBV7-9,CASSLWRTNTEAFF,TGTGCCAGCAGCTTATGGAGAACCAACACTGAAGCTTTCTTT
TRBD1,.,TRBJ1-2,TRBV28,CASSRAGTGPGYTF,TGTGCCAGCAGTCGCGCCGGGACAGGGCCCGGCTACACCTTC